Sequencing of this TCR beta chain was carried out in a study of T cell responses to AZD1222 COVID-19 vaccine. The protocol was immunoSEQ multiplex PCR, while the TCRdb copy is restricted to in-frame clones and leaves out a portion. The sample has about 130,000 clones, about 90% seen once. The receptor's source is an adult who received the AZD1222 COVID-19 vaccine. The material was peripheral blood, obtained 28 days after the second AZD1222 dose.

The CDR3 sequence: CASSQSDRQGGGYTF. In nucleotides, the CDR3 is TGCGCCAGCAGCCAATCGGATCGACAGGGAGGTGGCTACACCTTC. The chain uses TRBV4-1 and TRBJ1-2; 7 bases fit TRBD1. J was trimmed by 7 bases and V by 2 bases; bases with no gene match: 10. The CDR3 has 15 amino acids. Germline-derived CDR1 and CDR2 are MGHRA and YSYEKL.